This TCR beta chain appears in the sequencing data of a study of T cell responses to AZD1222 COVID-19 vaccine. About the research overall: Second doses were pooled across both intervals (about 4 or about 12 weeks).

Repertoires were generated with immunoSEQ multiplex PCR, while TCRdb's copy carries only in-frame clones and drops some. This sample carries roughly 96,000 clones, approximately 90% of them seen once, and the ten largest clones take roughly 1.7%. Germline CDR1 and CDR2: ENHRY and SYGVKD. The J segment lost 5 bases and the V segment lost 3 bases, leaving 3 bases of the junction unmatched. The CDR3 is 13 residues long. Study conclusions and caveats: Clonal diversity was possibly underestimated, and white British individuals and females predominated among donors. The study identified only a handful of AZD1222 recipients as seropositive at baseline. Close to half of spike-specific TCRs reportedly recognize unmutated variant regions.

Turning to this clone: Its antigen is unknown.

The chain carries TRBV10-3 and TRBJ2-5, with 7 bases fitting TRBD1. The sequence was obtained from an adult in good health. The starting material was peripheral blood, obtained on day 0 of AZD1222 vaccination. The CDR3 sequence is CAISEQGQETQYF. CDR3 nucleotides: TGTGCCATCAGTGAACAGGGGCAGGAGACCCAGTACTTC.